These T cell receptor beta chains were read from a single sample in a study of regulatory T cells in long-lasting Graves disease. TCRdb reanalysed the multiplex PCR reads using MiXCR and keeps one entry per CDR3 protein. The profile covers 420,000 or so distinct CDR3 sequences, with approximately 16% appearing a single time and 20% to 25% taken by the ten largest. Separately, the same data were catalogued under a study of T cells in Graves' hyperthyroidism and ophthalmopathy.

The source material was peripheral blood mononuclear cells (PBMCs), sampled at new diagnosis, from a patient treated with antithyroid drugs. The source of these receptors is a woman under 30 with Graves disease. Both conserved end residues are part of each CDR3. A D gene is named only where the DNA matches it firmly. Size is stated for part of the rows, as once, few or many counts, or as a class when the clone is expanded.

j_call v_call d_call clone_size cdr3_nt cdr3_aa
TRBJ2-1 TRBV5-1 TRBD2 many TGCGCCAGCAGACCAGAGGGACTAGCGGGACCGAGAAACAATGAGCAGTTCTTC CASRPEGLAGPRNNEQFF
TRBJ1-2 TRBV13 TRBD1 NA TGTGCCAGCAGCCGGACGGGACAGGCACTTGGCTACACCTTC CASSRTGQALGYTF
TRBJ2-1 TRBV7-3 NA many TGTGCCAGCAGCCCTTCGGCCCGCTCCTACAATGAGCAGTTCTTC CASSPSARSYNEQFF
TRBJ2-7 TRBV28 NA many TGTGCCAGCAGCAGAGAGATGCCCTACGAGCAGTACTTC CASSREMPYEQYF
TRBJ2-2 TRBV7-8 NA many TGTGCCAGCAGCCCGAAGCGTGTGAACACCGGGGAGCTGTTTTTT CASSPKRVNTGELFF
TRBJ2-2 TRBV28 TRBD2 NA TGTGCCAGCGCATCTAGCGGGAGAAGCACCGGGGAGCTGTTTTTT CASASSGRSTGELFF
TRBJ2-1 TRBV29-1 TRBD2 NA TGCAGCGGGAGAGCCGGAGGACTAGCGGGAGGAGGGCAGTTCTTC CSGRAGGLAGGGQFF
TRBJ1-5 TRBV11-2 NA many TGTGCCAGCAGCTTGGGCAGCCATAGCAATCAGCCCCAGCATTTT CASSLGSHSNQPQHF
TRBJ2-5 TRBV13 NA many TGTGCCAGCAGCGCCCTAGGTTCTCGGCAAGAGACCCAGTACTTC CASSALGSRQETQYF
TRBJ1-2 TRBV19 TRBD1 few TGTGCCAGTAGTAGGGGGACAGCTAACTATGGCTACACCTTC CASSRGTANYGYTF
TRBJ2-2 TRBV9 TRBD2 few TGTGCCAGCAGCGCGGGACTAGCGGGAGGGGCTAACACCGGGGAGCTGTTTTTT CASSAGLAGGANTGELFF
TRBJ1-1 TRBV6-1 NA many TGTGCCAGCAGTCCACTACTGGGCAGCATGAACACTGAAGCTTTCTTT CASSPLLGSMNTEAFF
TRBJ2-2 TRBV6-1 NA NA TGTGCCAGCAGTAACCCTCGGACAGAGAACACCGGGGAGCTGTTTTTT CASSNPRTENTGELFF
TRBJ2-1 TRBV2 NA many TGTGCCAGCACTCAAGCGGCGGGCTCCTACAATGAGCAGTTCTTC CASTQAAGSYNEQFF
TRBJ2-7 TRBV20-1 TRBD2 many TGCAGTGCTAGACTAGCGGGTTCCTACGAGCAGTACTTC CSARLAGSYEQYF
TRBJ2-7 TRBV5-1 TRBD1 many TGCGCCAGCAGCTTGGCGGGGGGACAGGGTAACTACGAGCAGTACTTC CASSLAGGQGNYEQYF
TRBJ1-4 TRBV7-2 NA NA TGTGCCAGCAGCACAAACGGTGAAAAACTGTTTTTT CASSTNGEKLFF
TRBJ2-1 TRBV5-5 NA many TGTGCCAGCAGCTTGTCGCGGACGGCCCCTGAGTTCTTC CASSLSRTAPEFF
TRBJ2-1 TRBV3-1 TRBD2 NA TGTGCCAGCAGCCAAGACCTAGGTGGCGGGAGTCGGGGTGAGCAGTTCTTC CASSQDLGGGSRGEQFF